The entry below describes one T cell receptor beta chain. Its antigen remains unknown. The sample is drawn from a study of CD8+CD57+ T cells in acquired aplastic anemia. Whole-study context: When averaged, DNA from sorted CD4+ and CD8+ cells came to approximately 3 ug. Regarding the study as a whole: CD8+ Simpson's diversity showed no significant patient-control difference.

The germline V gene has CDR1 SGHRS and CDR2 YFSETQ. Trimming at V came to 1 base and at J to 8 bases, leaving 6 bases not matched to a gene. CDR3 length equals 17 residues. According to the study, genomic DNA was the template for TCR beta VDJ and CDR3 profiling. TCRdb reprocessed the reads with MiXCR, giving one entry per CDR3 protein. Of 310,000 or so distinct CDR3 sequences listed, approximately 60% are singletons. Sequencing involved patients with CD8+CD57+ cell expansion previously shown by flow cytometry. The chain links TRBV5-1 to TRBJ2-1; 16 bases agree with TRBD2. The origin of this receptor is a human donor with aplastic anemia. The sample taken for sequencing was sorted CD4+, CD8+, or CD8+CD57+ T cells (not recorded which) from PBMCs. CDR3 region: CASSLPGTSGGAHEQFF. The DNA of the CDR3 is TGCGCCAGCAGCTTGCCAGGGACTAGCGGGGGGGCCCATGAGCAGTTCTTC.